The 5 T cell receptor beta chains below come from one sample, sequenced in a study of CD4+ T cells in melanoma (dated by TCRdb to between 2021 and 2024). Libraries were prepared through the immunoSEQ multiplex PCR assay. In its TCRdb copy, this immuneACCESS table keeps in-frame sequences only and misses some clones. Where compared with another copy, unresolved V genes explain less than half of these, and the others have no known cause. The sample records approximately 160 clones, around 66% of which are singletons. Jointly, the top ten make up roughly 29% of the sample. These receptors all stem from a human donor with melanoma.

V and J are TRBV9 and TRBJ2-3; TRBD2 is a possible D gene (6 bases). The V end was cut by 2 bases, the J end by 2 bases, with 12 bases between. This CDR3 spans 15 amino acids. The germline gives CDR1 SGDLS, CDR2 YYNGEE. The CDR3, as DNA: TGTGCCAGCAGCGTCGGGACTCAGCCCACAGATACGCAGTATTTT. Translating gives CASSVGTQPTDTQYF.

This sequence joins TRBV7-2 and TRBJ2-5; 7 bases map to TRBD2. The CDR3 is 15 amino acids. The V gene end was trimmed by 4 bases and the J gene end by 6 bases; junction bases not matched to a gene: 11. From germline, CDR1 is SGHTA and CDR2 FQGNSA. This chain's CDR3 is CASSSQWEGLKTQYF. In nucleotides, the CDR3 is TGTGCCAGCAGCTCTCAGTGGGAGGGCCTAAAGACCCAGTACTTC.

This clone was seen a few times. The chain is built from TRBV10-3 and TRBJ1-2; TRBD1 aligns across 9 bases. The CDR3 contains 14 residues. Per the germline V gene, CDR1 is ENHRY and CDR2 is SYGVKD. After removal of 5 bases from V and 8 bases from J, the junction contained 9 bases not matched to a gene. Written as DNA, the CDR3 is TGTGCCATCAGTACTCCTTCGACAGGGGGAGGCTACACCTTC. Protein sequence: CAISTPSTGGGYTF.

The sample holds a few counts of this clone. The chain uses TRBV14 and TRBJ2-5; D unclear. The V end lost 1 base, the J end lost 2 bases, and 11 bases lay between the germline ends. The length of the CDR3 is 15 residues. The V gene's germline CDR1 is SGHDN and CDR2 FVKESK. The CDR3 spells CASSQGSPVQETQYF. The DNA of the CDR3 is TGTGCCAGCAGCCAAGGTTCCCCGGTGCAAGAGACCCAGTACTTC.

J is TRBJ1-5 and V is TRBV5-6; D gene ambiguous. The CDR3 totals 17 residues. The V gene's germline CDR1 is SGHDT and CDR2 YYEEEE. The V end was cut by 1 base, the J end by 0 bases, with 14 bases between. The CDR3 nucleotides read TGTGCCAGCAGCTTGTTGAGAGGACGGCATAGCAATCAGCCCCAGCATTTT. It specifies CASSLLRGRHSNQPQHF.